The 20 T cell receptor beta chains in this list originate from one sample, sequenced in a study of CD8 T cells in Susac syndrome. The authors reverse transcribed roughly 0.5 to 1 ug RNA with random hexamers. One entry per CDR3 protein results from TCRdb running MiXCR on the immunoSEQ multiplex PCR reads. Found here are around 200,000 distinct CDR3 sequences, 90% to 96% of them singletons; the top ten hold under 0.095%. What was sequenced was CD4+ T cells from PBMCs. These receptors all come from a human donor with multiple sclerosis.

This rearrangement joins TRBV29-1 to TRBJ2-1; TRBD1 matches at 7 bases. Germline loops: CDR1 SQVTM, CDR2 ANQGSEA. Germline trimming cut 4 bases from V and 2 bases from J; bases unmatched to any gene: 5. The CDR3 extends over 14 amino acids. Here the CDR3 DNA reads TGCAGCGTTGCTAACAGGGGAACCTACAATGAGCAGTTCTTC. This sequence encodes CSVANRGTYNEQFF.

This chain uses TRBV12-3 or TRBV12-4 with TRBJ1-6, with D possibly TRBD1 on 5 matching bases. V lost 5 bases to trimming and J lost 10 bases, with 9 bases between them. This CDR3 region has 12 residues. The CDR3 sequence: CASSGGTSPLHF. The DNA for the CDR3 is TGTGCCAGCAGTGGGGGGACCTCACCCCTCCACTTT.

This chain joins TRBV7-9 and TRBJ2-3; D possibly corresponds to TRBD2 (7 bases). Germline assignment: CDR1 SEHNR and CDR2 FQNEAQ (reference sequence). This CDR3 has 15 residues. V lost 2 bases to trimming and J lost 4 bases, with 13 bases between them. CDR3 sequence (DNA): TGTGCCAGCAGCTTACACGGGGGGCAGGCAGATACGCAGTATTTT. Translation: CASSLHGGQADTQYF. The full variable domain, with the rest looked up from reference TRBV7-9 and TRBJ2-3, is DTGVSQNPRHKITKRGQNVTFRCDPISEHNRLYWYRQTLGQGPEFLTYFQNEAQLEKSRLLSDRFSAERPKGSFSTLEIQRTEQGDSAMYLCASSLHGGQADTQYFGPGTRLTVL.

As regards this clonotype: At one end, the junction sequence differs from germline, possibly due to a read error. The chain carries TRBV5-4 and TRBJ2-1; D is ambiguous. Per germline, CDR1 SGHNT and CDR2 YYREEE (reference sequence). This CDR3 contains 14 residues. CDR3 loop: CASSLERLNNKQFF. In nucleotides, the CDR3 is TGTGCCAGCAGCTTGGAACGGCTAAACAATAAGCAGTTCTTC.

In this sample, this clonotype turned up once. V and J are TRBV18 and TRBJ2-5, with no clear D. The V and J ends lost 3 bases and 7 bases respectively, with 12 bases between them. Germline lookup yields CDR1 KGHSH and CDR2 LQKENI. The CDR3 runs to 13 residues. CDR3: CASSPSPLATQYF. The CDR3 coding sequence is TGTGCCAGCTCACCCTCCCCCCTTGCGACCCAGTACTTC.

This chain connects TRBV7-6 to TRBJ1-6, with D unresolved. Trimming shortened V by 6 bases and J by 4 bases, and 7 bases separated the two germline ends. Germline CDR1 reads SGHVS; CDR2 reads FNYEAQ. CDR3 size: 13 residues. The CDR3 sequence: CASSPDYNSPLHF. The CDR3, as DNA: TGTGCCAGCAGTCCTGATTATAATTCACCCCTCCACTTT.

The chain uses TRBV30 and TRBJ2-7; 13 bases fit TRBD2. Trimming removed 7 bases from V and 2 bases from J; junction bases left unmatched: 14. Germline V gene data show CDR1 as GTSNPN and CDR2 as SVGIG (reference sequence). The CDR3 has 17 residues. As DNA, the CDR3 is TGTGCCTCAACAGGGGGCTGGACTAGCGGGGGCACCTACGAGCAGTACTTC. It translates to CASTGGWTSGGTYEQYF. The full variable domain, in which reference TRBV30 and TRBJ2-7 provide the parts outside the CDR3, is SQTIHQWPATLVQPVGSPLSLECTVEGTSNPNLYWYRQAAGRGLQLLFYSVGIGQISSEVPQNLSASRPQDRQFILSSKKLLLSDSGFYLCASTGGWTSGGTYEQYFGPGTRLTVT.

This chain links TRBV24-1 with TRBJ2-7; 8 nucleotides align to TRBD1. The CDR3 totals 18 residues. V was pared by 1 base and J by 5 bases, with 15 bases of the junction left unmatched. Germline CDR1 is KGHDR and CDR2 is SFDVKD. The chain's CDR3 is CATSDFRSWWGRGHEQYF. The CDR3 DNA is TGTGCCACCAGTGATTTCCGTTCTTGGTGGGGCAGGGGGCACGAGCAGTACTTC.

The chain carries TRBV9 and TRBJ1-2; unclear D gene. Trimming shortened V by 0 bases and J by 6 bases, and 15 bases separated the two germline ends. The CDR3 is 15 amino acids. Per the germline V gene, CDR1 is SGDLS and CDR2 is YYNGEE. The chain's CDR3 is CASSVVPPRGDGYTF. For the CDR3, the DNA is TGTGCCAGCAGCGTAGTACCCCCCCGCGGGGATGGCTACACCTTC. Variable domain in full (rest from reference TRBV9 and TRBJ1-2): DSGVTQTPKHLITATGQRVTLRCSPRSGDLSVYWYQQSLDQGLQFLIQYYNGEERAKGNILERFSAQQFPDLHSELNLSSLELGDSALYFCASSVVPPRGDGYTFGSGTRLTVV.

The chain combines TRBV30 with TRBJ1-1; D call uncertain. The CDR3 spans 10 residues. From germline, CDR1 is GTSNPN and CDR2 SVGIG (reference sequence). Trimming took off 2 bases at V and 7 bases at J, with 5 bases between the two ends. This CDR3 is CAWSRGEAFF. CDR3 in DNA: TGTGCCTGGAGTCGAGGTGAAGCTTTCTTT.

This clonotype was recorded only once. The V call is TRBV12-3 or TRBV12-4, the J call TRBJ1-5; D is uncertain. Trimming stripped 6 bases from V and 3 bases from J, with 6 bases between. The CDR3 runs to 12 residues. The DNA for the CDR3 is TGTGCCAGCAGGGTTGACAATCAGCCCCAGCATTTT. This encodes CASRVDNQPQHF.

The CDR3 protein is CASSWTGGMDGYTF. The CDR3 bases are TGTGCCAGCAGTTGGACAGGGGGCATGGATGGCTACACCTTC. The chain couples TRBV12-3 or TRBV12-4 to TRBJ1-2; 11 bases align to TRBD1. V was pared by 4 bases and J by 6 bases, with 4 bases of the junction left unmatched. The CDR3 spans 14 residues.

The CDR3: CASSVFSTDTQYF. The CDR3, as DNA: TGCGCCAGCAGCGTTTTTTCCACAGATACGCAGTATTTT. This rearrangement joins TRBV4-1 to TRBJ2-3; D uncertain. Germline-derived CDR1 and CDR2 are MGHRA and YSYEKL. Trimming removed 5 bases at V and 2 bases at J, with 8 bases between. This CDR3 has 13 residues.

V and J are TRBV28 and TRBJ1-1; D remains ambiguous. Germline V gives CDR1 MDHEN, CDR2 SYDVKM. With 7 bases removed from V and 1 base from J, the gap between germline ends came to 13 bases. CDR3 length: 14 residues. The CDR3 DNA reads TGTGCCAGCATCAAAAGTGGTTGGAACACTGAAGCTTTCTTT. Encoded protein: CASIKSGWNTEAFF. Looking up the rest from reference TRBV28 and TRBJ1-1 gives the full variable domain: DVKVTQSSRYLVKRTGEKVFLECVQDMDHENMFWYRQDPGLGLRLIYFSYDVKMKEKGDIPEGYSVSREKKERFSLILESASTNQTSMYLCASIKSGWNTEAFFGQGTRLTVV.

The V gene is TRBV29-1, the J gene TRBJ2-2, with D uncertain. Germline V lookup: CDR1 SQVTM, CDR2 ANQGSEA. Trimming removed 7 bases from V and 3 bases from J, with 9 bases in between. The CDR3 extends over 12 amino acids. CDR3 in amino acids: CSALTYTGELFF. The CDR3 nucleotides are TGCAGCGCCCTGACGTACACCGGGGAGCTGTTTTTT.

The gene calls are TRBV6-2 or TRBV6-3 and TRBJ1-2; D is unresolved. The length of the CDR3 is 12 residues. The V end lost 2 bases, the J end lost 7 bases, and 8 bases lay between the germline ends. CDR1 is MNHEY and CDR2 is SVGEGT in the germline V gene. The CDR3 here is CASSYRGSGYTF. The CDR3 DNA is TGTGCCAGCAGTTACCGCGGTTCTGGCTACACCTTC.

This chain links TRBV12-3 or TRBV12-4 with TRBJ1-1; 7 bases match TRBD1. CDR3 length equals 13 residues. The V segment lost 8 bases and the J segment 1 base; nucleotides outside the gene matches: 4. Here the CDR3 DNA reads TGTGCCAGCCGACGGACAGGGAACACTGAAGCTTTCTTT. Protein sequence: CASRRTGNTEAFF.

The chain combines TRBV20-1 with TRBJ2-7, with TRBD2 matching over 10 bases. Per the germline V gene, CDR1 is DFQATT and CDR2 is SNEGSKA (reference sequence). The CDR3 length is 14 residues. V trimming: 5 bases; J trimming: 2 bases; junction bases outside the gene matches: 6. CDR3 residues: CSAQGAGGPYEQYF. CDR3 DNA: TGCAGTGCTCAAGGAGCGGGGGGGCCCTACGAGCAGTACTTC.

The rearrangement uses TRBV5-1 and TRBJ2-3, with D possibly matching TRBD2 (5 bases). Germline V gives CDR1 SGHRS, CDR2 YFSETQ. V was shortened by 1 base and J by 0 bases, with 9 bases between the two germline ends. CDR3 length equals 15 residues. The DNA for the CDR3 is TGCGCCAGCAGCTTGAGAGGGCTTAGCACAGATACGCAGTATTTT. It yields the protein CASSLRGLSTDTQYF.

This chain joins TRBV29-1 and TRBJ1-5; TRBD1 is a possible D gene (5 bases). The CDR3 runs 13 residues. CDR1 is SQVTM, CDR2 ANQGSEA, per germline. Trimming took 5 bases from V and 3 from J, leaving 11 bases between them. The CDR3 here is CSVPGPANQPQHF. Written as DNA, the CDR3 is TGCAGCGTTCCAGGGCCCGCCAATCAGCCCCAGCATTTT.